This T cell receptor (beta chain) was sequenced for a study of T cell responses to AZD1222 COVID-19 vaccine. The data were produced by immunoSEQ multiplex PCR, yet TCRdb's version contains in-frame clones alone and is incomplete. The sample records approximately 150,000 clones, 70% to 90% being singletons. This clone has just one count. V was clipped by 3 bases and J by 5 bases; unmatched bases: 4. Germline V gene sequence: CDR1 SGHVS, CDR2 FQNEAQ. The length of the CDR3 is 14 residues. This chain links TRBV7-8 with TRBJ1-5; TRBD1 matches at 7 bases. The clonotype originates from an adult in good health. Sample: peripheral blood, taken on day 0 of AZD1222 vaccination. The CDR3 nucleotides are TGTGCCAGCAGCTTTACCGGGACAGATCAGCCCCAGCATTTT. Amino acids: CASSFTGTDQPQHF.